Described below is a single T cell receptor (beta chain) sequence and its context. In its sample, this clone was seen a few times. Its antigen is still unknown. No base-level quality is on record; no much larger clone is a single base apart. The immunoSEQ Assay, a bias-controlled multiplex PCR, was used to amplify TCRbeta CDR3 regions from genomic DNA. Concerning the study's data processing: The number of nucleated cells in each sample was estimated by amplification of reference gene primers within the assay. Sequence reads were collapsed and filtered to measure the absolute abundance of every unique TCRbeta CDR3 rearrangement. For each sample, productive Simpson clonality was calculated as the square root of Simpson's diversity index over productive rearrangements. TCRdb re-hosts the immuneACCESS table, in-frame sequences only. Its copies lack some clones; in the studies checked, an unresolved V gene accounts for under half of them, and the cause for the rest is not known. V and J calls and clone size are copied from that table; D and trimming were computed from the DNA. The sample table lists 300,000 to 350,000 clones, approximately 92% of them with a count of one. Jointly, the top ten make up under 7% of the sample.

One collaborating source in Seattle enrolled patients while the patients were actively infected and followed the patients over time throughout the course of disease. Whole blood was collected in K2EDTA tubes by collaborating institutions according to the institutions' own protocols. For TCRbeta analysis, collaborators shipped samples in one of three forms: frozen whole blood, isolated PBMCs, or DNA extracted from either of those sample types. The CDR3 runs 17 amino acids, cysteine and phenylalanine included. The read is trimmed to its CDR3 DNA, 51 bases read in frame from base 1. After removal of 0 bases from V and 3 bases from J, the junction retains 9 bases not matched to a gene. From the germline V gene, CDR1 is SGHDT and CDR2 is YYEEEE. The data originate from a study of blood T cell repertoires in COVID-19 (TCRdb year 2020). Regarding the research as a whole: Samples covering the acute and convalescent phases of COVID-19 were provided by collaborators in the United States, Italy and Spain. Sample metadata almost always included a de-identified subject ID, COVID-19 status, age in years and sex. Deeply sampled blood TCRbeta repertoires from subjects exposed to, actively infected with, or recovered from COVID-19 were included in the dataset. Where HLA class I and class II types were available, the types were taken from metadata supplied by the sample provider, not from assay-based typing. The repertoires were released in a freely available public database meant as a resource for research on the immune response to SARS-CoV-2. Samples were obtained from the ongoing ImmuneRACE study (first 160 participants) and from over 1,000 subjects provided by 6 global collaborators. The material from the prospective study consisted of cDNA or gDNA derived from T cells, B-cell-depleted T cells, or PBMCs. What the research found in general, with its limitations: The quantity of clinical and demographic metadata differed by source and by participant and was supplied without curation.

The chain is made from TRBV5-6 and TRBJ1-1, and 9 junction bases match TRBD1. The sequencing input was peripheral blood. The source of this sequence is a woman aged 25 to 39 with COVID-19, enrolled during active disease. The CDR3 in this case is CASSLAPGQGRYTEAFF. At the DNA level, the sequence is TGTGCCAGCAGCTTGGCCCCGGGACAGGGAAGGTACACTGAAGCTTTCTTT.